This TCR beta chain was sequenced for a study of identical twins. All donors were healthy Caucasians. Findings and caveats of the study: Instead of following the same donors, the conclusions were based on cross-sectional statistical analysis. The study found excess low generation probability among twin-shared out-of-frame alpha sequences.

Remarks on this clonotype: Antigen specificity is unknown.

TCRdb redid the calling of the 5' RACE reads with MiXCR, one entry per CDR3 protein. The sample records 400,000 to 650,000 distinct CDR3 sequences, roughly a fifth being singletons. These data were likewise used in another study, on T cells expressing NK-cell markers. This second study says: The TCR beta repertoires originated in sorted CD3+CD56+NKG2C+, CD3+CD56+NKG2C- and CD3+CD56-NKG2C+ T cells.

The receptor was derived from a woman younger than 35 in good health. The specimen sequenced was CD4+ T cells sorted from blood.

The CDR3 bases are TGTGCCAGCAAGGGAGAATCGAGCGGGGGGGGAAATCAGCAGTTCTTC. Encoded protein: CASKGESSGGGNQQFF. This chain links TRBV12-3 or TRBV12-4 with TRBJ2-1; 10 bases are a match to TRBD2. V dropped 7 bases and J dropped 11; count of bases not matched to a gene: 17. This CDR3 region has 16 residues.